This passage covers 13 T cell receptor beta chains from one sample sequenced in a study of T cell responses to AZD1222 COVID-19 vaccine. Sequenced by immunoSEQ multiplex PCR; TCRdb stores in-frame clones only, minus some. This table has roughly 77,000 clones, over 75% appearing once. The starting material was peripheral blood, obtained on day 0 of MenACWY control vaccination. These receptor sequences come from an adult in good health.

V usage is TRBV3-1 (or the pseudogene TRBV3-2) and J usage is TRBJ1-2; D unclear. The CDR3 extends over 13 amino acids. In germline, CDR1 is LGHDT, CDR2 YNNKEL (reference sequence). Trimming left V 3 bases short and J 2 bases short, with 7 bases between. CDR3 in DNA: TGTGCCAGCAGCCAGCAGGAAAACTATGGCTACACCTTC. Amino acid sequence: CASSQQENYGYTF.

The chain employs TRBV30 and TRBJ1-5; a possible D gene is TRBD1 (6 bases). Germline V gene data show CDR1 as GTSNPN and CDR2 as SVGIG (reference sequence). Between the trimmed V and J ends, which lost 1 base and 8 bases, there was a span of 15 bases. The CDR3 has 14 amino acids. The CDR3 DNA reads TGTGCCTGGAGTGGCGGGGGGGCTTTAGAGCCCCAGCATTTT. Protein product: CAWSGGGALEPQHF.

The CDR3 loop reads CASSRPGGQGDYGYTF. The CDR3 nucleotides are TGTGCCAGCTCACGTCCCGGAGGACAGGGTGACTATGGCTACACCTTC. The V gene is TRBV18, the J gene TRBJ1-2; 8 bases line up with TRBD1. Germline CDR1 is KGHSH and CDR2 is LQKENI. The J segment lost 3 bases and the V segment lost 4 bases, leaving 10 bases of the junction unmatched. The CDR3 sequence is 16 residues long.

The gene calls are TRBV12-3 or TRBV12-4 and TRBJ1-2; 9 bases match TRBD1. Trimming took 3 bases from V and 8 from J; bases not matched to a gene: 4. The CDR3 has 13 residues. The CDR3 protein is CASSLMGQGGYTF. CDR3 coding DNA: TGTGCCAGCAGTTTGATGGGACAGGGAGGCTACACCTTC.

The genes are TRBV19 and TRBJ2-3; TRBD2 agrees at 7 bases. CDR1 LNHDA and CDR2 SQIVND come from the germline V gene (reference sequence). The CDR3 length is 13 residues. The V and J ends lost 7 bases and 1 base, in that order; junction bases with no gene match: 2. The CDR3 nucleotides are TGTGCCAGTATTCGGGGGGGCACAGATACGCAGTATTTT. Protein sequence: CASIRGGTDTQYF.

The CDR3 loop reads CASSLDGGVFSGNTIYF. The CDR3 DNA follows: TGTGCCAGCAGCCTGGACGGAGGGGTGTTCTCTGGAAACACCATATATTTT. The rearrangement uses TRBV9 and TRBJ1-3; D perhaps matches TRBD1 (5 bases). Germline CDR1 SGDLS, CDR2 YYNGEE. This CDR3 spans 17 amino acids. V lost 4 bases and J lost 0, with 17 bases in between.

This clone was counted between two and nine times. This chain joins TRBV29-1 and TRBJ1-2; D is perhaps TRBD1 (5 bases). V was cut by 7 bases and J by 6 bases, with 18 bases left in between. The CDR3 spans 13 residues. CDR1 and CDR2 from the germline V gene are SQVTM and ANQGSEA. Written as DNA, the CDR3 is TGCAGCGCCACAGGAGGCCGTGGAGATGGCTACACCTTC. It specifies CSATGGRGDGYTF.

This chain links TRBV4-1 with TRBJ2-1; 9 bases fit TRBD2. Per the germline V gene, CDR1 is MGHRA and CDR2 is YSYEKL. This CDR3 comprises 16 residues. The junction had 5 bases not matched to a gene; V was cut back by 0 bases and J by 5 bases. CDR3 nucleotide sequence: TGCGCCAGCAGCCAAGAGGCGGGGGGGCCTAACAATGAGCAGTTCTTC. As protein: CASSQEAGGPNNEQFF.

J is TRBJ2-5 and V is TRBV5-6; weak D call: TRBD2 (5 bases). This CDR3 has 16 residues. V lost 2 bases to trimming and J lost 4 bases, with 18 bases between them. Germline V gene data show CDR1 as SGHDT and CDR2 as YYEEEE. The CDR3 region has the DNA TGTGCCAGCAGCTTCCCTCCTAGCAACCAAGGAGAGACCCAGTACTTC. It yields the protein CASSFPPSNQGETQYF.

The J gene is TRBJ1-1, the V gene TRBV9; D possibly corresponds to TRBD1 (5 bases). V shed 4 bases and J shed 1 base, with 11 bases lying between them. The CDR3 has 14 residues. CDR1 is SGDLS, CDR2 YYNGEE, per germline. CDR3 in amino acids: CASSPGLENTEAFF. The CDR3 DNA is TGTGCCAGCAGCCCGGGACTGGAGAACACTGAAGCTTTCTTT.

This chain joins TRBV7-6 and TRBJ2-7, with D tentatively TRBD1 or TRBD2 (6 bases each). There are 17 residues in the CDR3. V was clipped by 1 base and J by 4 bases, with 20 bases between them. Looked up from germline, CDR1 is SGHVS and CDR2 is FNYEAQ. This CDR3 reads CASSLGSEGVFPYEQYF. In nucleotides, the CDR3 is TGTGCCAGCAGCTTAGGATCGGAGGGGGTCTTCCCATACGAGCAGTACTTC.

As DNA, the CDR3 is TGTGCCAGCAGCTTGTACGGGGTAGGGAATCAGCCCCAGCATTTT. Encoded protein: CASSLYGVGNQPQHF. The gene calls are TRBV7-2 and TRBJ1-5; unclear D gene. With 3 bases removed from V and 4 bases from J, the gap between germline ends came to 13 bases. The CDR3 is 15 residues long. Germline V gene data show CDR1 as SGHTA and CDR2 as FQGNSA.

In its sample, this clone was seen once. This sequence joins TRBV2 and TRBJ2-3; D is perhaps TRBD2 (7 bases). The germline CDR1 and CDR2 sequences are SNHLY and FYNNEI. V was cut by 6 bases and J by 3 bases, with 16 bases left in between. This CDR3 contains 15 residues. CDR3 residues: CASRAGHQRTDTQYF. CDR3 in DNA: TGTGCCAGCAGAGCGGGACACCAGAGGACAGATACGCAGTATTTT.